The 13 T cell receptor beta chains listed next were all sequenced from one sample in a study of CD8+CD57+ T cells in acquired aplastic anemia. The template for TCR beta VDJ and CDR3 sequence profiling was genomic DNA. TCRdb redid the calling of the reads with MiXCR, one entry per CDR3 protein. The repertoire holds approximately 170,000 distinct CDR3 sequences, with 40% to 55% as singletons. For sequencing, patients were chosen who had shown expansion of CD8+CD57+ cells by flow cytometry. Sequenced material: sorted CD4+, CD8+, or CD8+CD57+ T cells (not recorded which) from PBMCs. These receptors came from a human donor with aplastic anemia.

The chain uses TRBV18 and TRBJ2-1; 8 bases match TRBD1. The CDR3 has 16 amino acids. With V trimmed by 0 bases and J by 7 bases, 8 bases remained unmatched. Germline V gene lookup returns CDR1 KGHSH and CDR2 LQKENI. The CDR3 sequence: CASSPPGQERGNEQFF. In DNA, the CDR3 is TGTGCCAGCTCACCACCGGGACAGGAAAGAGGTAATGAGCAGTTCTTC.

This clonotype was recorded at least ten times. V is TRBV20-1 and J is TRBJ1-5; a possible D gene is TRBD1 (6 bases). Germline V gene lookup returns CDR1 DFQATT and CDR2 SNEGSKA (reference sequence). This CDR3 contains 15 residues. The germline V and J ends were trimmed by 4 bases and 7 bases, with 20 bases remaining between them. Here the CDR3 DNA reads TGCAGTGCTACAGATGGGGGGGCCGTGAGCCAGCCCCAGCATTTT. This codes for CSATDGGAVSQPQHF.

This chain links TRBV19 with TRBJ2-1, with TRBD2 matching 10 bases. Germline values: CDR1 LNHDA, CDR2 SQIVND (reference sequence). CDR3 length: 16 residues. V dropped 5 bases and J dropped 8; count of bases not matched to a gene: 12. CDR3 sequence reads: CASSDRAAGGEHEQFF. The CDR3 region has the DNA TGTGCCAGTAGTGACCGGGCAGCGGGAGGGGAGCATGAGCAGTTCTTC.

As for this clonotype: Given a much more abundant clone one base away, this may be a read error. The conserved final phenylalanine or tryptophan is absent from the CDR3, which likely points to a read error. This chain links TRBV5-1 with TRBJ1-4, with D perhaps TRBD1 (5 bases). CDR3 length: 13 amino acids. The V end was cut by 0 bases, the J end by 8 bases, with 8 bases between. Germline V gene sequence: CDR1 SGHRS, CDR2 YFSETQ. In nucleotides, the CDR3 is TGCGCCAGCAGCTTGGATGGGGGAGAAAAACTGTTTATT. This codes for CASSLDGGEKLFI.

The rearrangement uses TRBV7-2 and TRBJ2-5; D might be TRBD2 (7 bases). Trimming removed 8 bases at V and 5 bases at J, with 12 bases between. Germline-derived CDR1 and CDR2 are SGHTA and FQGNSA. The CDR3 length is 12 residues. DNA for the CDR3: TGTGCCAGCGGGGGGGCCGGGGAGACCCAGTACTTC. This encodes CASGGAGETQYF.

The rearrangement uses TRBV7-2 and TRBJ1-6; a possible D gene is TRBD1 (6 bases). CDR1 and CDR2 (germline): SGHTA, FQGNSA. Trimming stripped 5 bases from V and 0 bases from J, with 8 bases between. The CDR3 has 15 amino acids. DNA of the CDR3: TGTGCCAGCAGCCCAGGGGTCTCCTATAATTCACCCCTCCACTTT. Protein sequence: CASSPGVSYNSPLHF.

This sequence joins TRBV24-1 and TRBJ1-5; D not certain. The CDR3 runs to 12 residues. Trimming stripped 9 bases from V and 9 bases from J, with 14 bases between. Germline-derived CDR1 and CDR2 are KGHDR and SFDVKD. CDR3 region: CATGQAGRPQHF. The CDR3 coding sequence is TGTGCCACCGGCCAAGCGGGGAGGCCCCAGCATTTT.

In this sample, this clonotype turned up once. V is TRBV25-1 and J is TRBJ1-6; tentative D call: TRBD1 (6 bases). Germline V lookup: CDR1 MGHDK, CDR2 SYGVNS. Trimming left V 3 bases short and J 9 bases short, with 9 bases between. The CDR3 loop spans 13 amino acids. The CDR3 DNA reads as TGTGCCAGCAGTGACCGGGACACTTCACCCCTCCACTTT. Translated, it gives CASSDRDTSPLHF.

This sequence joins TRBV10-3 and TRBJ1-1, with 9 bases that match TRBD1. Losses at the gene ends were 4 bases for V and 0 bases for J; bases not matched to a gene: 0. The CDR3 runs 14 residues. Germline CDR1 is ENHRY and CDR2 is SYGVKD. CDR3 residues: CAISGDRVNTEAFF. CDR3 nucleotides: TGTGCCATCAGTGGGGACAGGGTGAACACTGAAGCTTTCTTT.

The V gene is TRBV20-1, the J gene TRBJ1-3, with 9 positions matching TRBD1. The CDR3 spans 15 residues. After removal of 4 bases from V and 4 bases from J, the junction contained 8 bases not matched to a gene. Germline V gives CDR1 DFQATT, CDR2 SNEGSKA (reference sequence). CDR3 in amino acids: CSAILQGARGNTIYF. In nucleotides, the CDR3 is TGCAGTGCTATCCTACAGGGGGCGCGGGGAAACACCATATATTTT.

This clonotype was seen more than once but under ten times. V and J are TRBV6-5 and TRBJ1-2; D gene unclear. The CDR3 consists of 14 residues. Trimming left V 0 bases short and J 8 bases short, with 13 bases between. Per the germline V gene, CDR1 is MNHEY and CDR2 is SVGAGI. The DNA of the CDR3 is TGTGCCAGCAGTTACTCATCCGGGATTGGGGGCTACACCTTC. This encodes CASSYSSGIGGYTF.

The V and J genes are TRBV10-3 and TRBJ2-7; TRBD1 matches 7 bases. Germline CDR1 is ENHRY and CDR2 is SYGVKD. The CDR3 is made up of 14 amino acids. V lost 10 bases to trimming and J lost 1 base; unmatched junction nucleotides: 10. The CDR3 DNA is TGTGCCAGCAGCGTGACAGGGAATTCCTACGAGCAGTACTTC. Encoded protein: CASSVTGNSYEQYF.

This clonotype was counted once. This is likely a read error, given that the CDR3 carries no conserved phenylalanine or tryptophan at its end. J is TRBJ1-2 and V is TRBV4-1, with D unresolved. The CDR3 sequence is 17 residues long. V lost 0 bases and J 4 bases, leaving 18 bases between the germline ends. In germline, CDR1 is MGHRA, CDR2 YSYEKL. The CDR3 DNA follows: TGCGCCAGCAGCCAAGACGGCGGTTTAGGACGGACCTATGGCTACACCGTC. Its translation: CASSQDGGLGRTYGYTV.